The 10 T cell receptor beta chains listed next were all sequenced from one sample in a study of graft-versus-host responses after intestinal transplantation. Produced via immunoSEQ multiplex PCR; TCRdb's table is partial and in-frame only. The repertoire holds nearly 95,000 clones, about 92% seen once, with more than 1.5% in the top ten. No antigens are known for them. The sample consisted of unstimulated CD8+ T cells sorted from spleen or lymph node cells, taken before intestinal transplant. These receptors were obtained from a human donor who received an intestinal transplant.

The chain is built from TRBV7-8 and TRBJ2-7; TRBD2 matches at 7 bases. Germline lookup yields CDR1 SGHVS and CDR2 FQNEAQ. V dropped 5 bases and J dropped 2; count of bases not matched to a gene: 18. The CDR3 length is 18 residues. This chain's CDR3 is CASSPRGEVGGATYEQYF. For the CDR3, the DNA is TGTGCCAGCAGCCCCCGGGGGGAGGTGGGCGGGGCTACCTACGAGCAGTACTTC.

The rearrangement joins TRBV7-2 to TRBJ2-1; TRBD2 matches 11 bases. The CDR3 contains 19 residues. Losses at the gene ends were 3 bases for V and 0 bases for J; bases not matched to a gene: 10. Germline CDR1 is SGHTA and CDR2 is FQGNSA. The chain's CDR3 is CASSLTSGAYSHSYNEQFF. As DNA, the CDR3 is TGTGCCAGCAGCTTGACTAGCGGGGCCTATTCACACTCCTACAATGAGCAGTTCTTC.

The chain recombines TRBV4-3 with TRBJ1-5; weak D call: TRBD1 (5 bases). CDR1 is LGHNA, CDR2 YSLEER, per germline. V was cut by 3 bases and J by 4 bases, with 13 bases left in between. There are 15 residues in the CDR3. CDR3 nucleotide sequence: TGCGCCAGCAGCCAGGACACGACAGAGAATCAGCCCCAGCATTTT. It encodes CASSQDTTENQPQHF.

Concerning this clone: Within the sample, other DNA sequences also encode this same CDR3. The chain carries TRBV7-9 and TRBJ2-7; TRBD1 might be the D (5 bases). CDR1 and CDR2 (germline): SEHNR, FQNEAQ (reference sequence). Trimming stripped 2 bases from V and 4 bases from J, with 9 bases between. The CDR3 length is 13 residues. In DNA form, the CDR3 reads TGTGCCAGCAGCTTACCAGGGCAGTACGAGCAGTACTTC. Its protein product is CASSLPGQYEQYF.

The DNA of the CDR3 is TGTGCCAGCAGCTTGGGGCAGGGATCCTACGAGCAGTACTTC. It yields the protein CASSLGQGSYEQYF. V is TRBV5-6 and J is TRBJ2-7; possible D gene TRBD1, 5 bases. Germline lookup yields CDR1 SGHDT and CDR2 YYEEEE. This CDR3 comprises 14 residues. V was pared by 0 bases and J by 1 base, with 8 bases between.

In the case of this clone: Other DNA sequences in this specimen translate into the identical CDR3. V gene TRBV7-9 combines with J gene TRBJ1-1, with TRBD1 matching 7 bases. V dropped 5 bases and J dropped 5; count of bases not matched to a gene: 2. This CDR3 has 12 amino acids. Germline loops: CDR1 SEHNR, CDR2 FQNEAQ (reference sequence). CDR3 protein: CASSRTGTEAFF. The DNA for the CDR3 is TGTGCCAGCAGCCGGACAGGAACTGAAGCTTTCTTT.

The gene calls are TRBV7-9 and TRBJ1-2; D is possibly TRBD1 (6 bases). V dropped 2 bases and J dropped 8 bases, with 21 bases sitting between them. Germline CDR1 is SEHNR and CDR2 is FQNEAQ (reference sequence). CDR3 size: 16 residues. DNA of the CDR3: TGTGCCAGCAGCTTATCCCATTCCGACAGGTTGTTAGGCTACACCTTC. This gives the protein CASSLSHSDRLLGYTF.

This rearrangement joins TRBV9 to TRBJ2-1; D remains ambiguous. The CDR3 consists of 12 residues. Germline CDR1 and CDR2: SGDLS and YYNGEE. Trimming cost V 3 bases and J 6 bases, with 7 bases left between them. This chain's CDR3 is CASSGSTNEQFF. The DNA for the CDR3 is TGTGCCAGCAGCGGCTCTACCAATGAGCAGTTCTTC.

The chain links TRBV7-2 to TRBJ2-2; TRBD2 matches 7 bases. The CDR3 consists of 16 residues. Germline V gene data show CDR1 as SGHTA and CDR2 as FQGNSA. Trimming cost V 1 base and J 4 bases; bases outside gene matches: 6. The CDR3 DNA is TGTGCCAGCAGCTTAGGGACTAGGACGGGCACCGGGGAGCTGTTTTTT. This sequence encodes CASSLGTRTGTGELFF.

The chain recombines TRBV4-1 with TRBJ2-5, with 12 positions matching TRBD2. The V and J ends lost 1 base and 5 bases, in that order; junction bases with no gene match: 17. The CDR3 length is 20 residues. Germline values: CDR1 MGHRA, CDR2 YSYEKL. In DNA, the CDR3 is TGCGCCAGCAGCCAAGGCGGGGCATCCTCTAGCGGGGGGGCCCGGGAGACCCAGTACTTC. Translation gives CASSQGGASSSGGARETQYF.